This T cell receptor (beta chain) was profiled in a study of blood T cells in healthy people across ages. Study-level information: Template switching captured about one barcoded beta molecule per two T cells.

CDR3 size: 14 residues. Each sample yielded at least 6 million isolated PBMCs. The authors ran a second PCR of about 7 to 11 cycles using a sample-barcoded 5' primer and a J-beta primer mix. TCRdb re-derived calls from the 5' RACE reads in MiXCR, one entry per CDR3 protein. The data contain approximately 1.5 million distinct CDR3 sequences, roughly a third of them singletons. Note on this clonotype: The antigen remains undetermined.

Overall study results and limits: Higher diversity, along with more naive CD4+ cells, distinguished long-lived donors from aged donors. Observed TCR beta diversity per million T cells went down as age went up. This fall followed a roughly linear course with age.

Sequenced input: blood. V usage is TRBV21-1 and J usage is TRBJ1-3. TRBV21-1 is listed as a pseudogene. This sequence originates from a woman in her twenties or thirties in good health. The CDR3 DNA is TGTGCCAGCAGCCCGCGGAGCTCTGGAAACACCATATATTTT. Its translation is CASSPRSSGNTIYF.